The text below deals with one T cell receptor (beta chain). Antigen specificity is unknown. From 5'RACE with constant-segment primers came TCR alpha and TCR beta cDNA libraries that carried sample barcodes and UMIs. TCRdb ran MiXCR on the 5' RACE reads and lists one entry per CDR3 protein. The table has 57,000 or so distinct CDR3 sequences, about 9.4% seen once. This entry comes from a study of T-cell memory formation after mild COVID-19. Overall study: Largely, the TCR clusters proved donor specific.

Looked up from germline, CDR1 is SGHTA and CDR2 is FQGTGA. Trimming took 1 base from V and 1 from J, leaving 10 bases between them. The CDR3 runs to 16 residues. Findings and limits, study-wide: Second-wave clones that peaked on day 37 lacked confirmed SARS-CoV-2 specificity. Clones that contracted clustered mainly in CM and EM if CD4+ and in EMRA if CD8+.

The source is a man between 18 and 29 years old who had mild COVID-19 (a few samples of this study predate the infection). Cell type and time point are not known. The chain uses TRBV7-3 and TRBJ2-2; tentatively, D is TRBD1 (6 bases). The sample was PBMCs or a T cell subset sorted from them (not recorded which). The chain's CDR3 is CASSLMGRGNTGELFF. The CDR3, as DNA: TGTGCCAGCAGCTTAATGGGCAGGGGGAACACCGGGGAGCTGTTTTTT. The full variable domain, with the rest looked up from reference TRBV7-3 and TRBJ2-2, is GAGVSQTPSNKVTEKGKYVELRCDPISGHTALYWYRQSLGQGPEFLIYFQGTGAADDSGLPNDRFFAVRPEGSVSTLKIQRTERGDSAVYLCASSLMGRGNTGELFFGEGSRLTVL.